This TCR beta chain emerged from a study of T cells in Graves' hyperthyroidism and ophthalmopathy. Amplification yielded TCR beta CDR3 regions, with RNA transcripts as the source. TCR CDR3 underwent first-round RT-PCR with the HTBI primer set. TCRdb re-analysed the multiplex PCR reads in MiXCR, keeping a single row per CDR3 protein. The data contain about 570,000 distinct CDR3 sequences, about 43% of them singletons. Ten or more counts support this clonotype. V trimming: 5 bases; J trimming: 7 bases; junction bases outside the gene matches: 7. The V gene's germline CDR1 is MNHEY and CDR2 SMNVEV (reference sequence). There are 13 residues in the CDR3.

This chain links TRBV27 with TRBJ1-2; TRBD1 agrees at 7 bases. This receptor was obtained from an adult woman with Graves' disease, either hyperthyroidism or ophthalmopathy (not recorded which). Sequencing used peripheral blood or thyroid tissue (not recorded which). The chain's CDR3 is CASSPGQRLGYTF. As DNA, the CDR3 is TGTGCCAGCAGTCCGGGACAGAGACTTGGCTACACCTTC.